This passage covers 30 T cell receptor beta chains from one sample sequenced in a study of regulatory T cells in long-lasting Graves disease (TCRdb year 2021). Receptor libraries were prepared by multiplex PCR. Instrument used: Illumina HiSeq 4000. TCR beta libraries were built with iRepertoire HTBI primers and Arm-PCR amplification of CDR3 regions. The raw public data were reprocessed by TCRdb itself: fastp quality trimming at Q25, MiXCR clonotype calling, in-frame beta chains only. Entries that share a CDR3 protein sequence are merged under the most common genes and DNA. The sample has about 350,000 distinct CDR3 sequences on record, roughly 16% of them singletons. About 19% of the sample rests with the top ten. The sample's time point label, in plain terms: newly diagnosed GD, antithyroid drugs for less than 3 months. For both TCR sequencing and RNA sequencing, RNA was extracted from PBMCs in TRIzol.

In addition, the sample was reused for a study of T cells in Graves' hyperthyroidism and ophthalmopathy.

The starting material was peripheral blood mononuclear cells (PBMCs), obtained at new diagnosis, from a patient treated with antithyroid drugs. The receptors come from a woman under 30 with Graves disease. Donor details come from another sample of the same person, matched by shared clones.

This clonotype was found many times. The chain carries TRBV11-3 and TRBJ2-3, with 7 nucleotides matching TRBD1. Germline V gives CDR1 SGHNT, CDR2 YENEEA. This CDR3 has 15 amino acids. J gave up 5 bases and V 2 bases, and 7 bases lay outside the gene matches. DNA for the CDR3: TGTGCCAGCAGCTTAATCAGAGGGGGCGGAGATACGCAGTATTTT. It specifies CASSLIRGGGDTQYF.

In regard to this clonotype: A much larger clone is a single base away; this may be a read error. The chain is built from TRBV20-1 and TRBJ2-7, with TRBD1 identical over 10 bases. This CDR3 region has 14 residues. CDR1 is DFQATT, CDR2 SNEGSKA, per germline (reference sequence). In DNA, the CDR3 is TGCAGTGCTACCGGGGAGACAGGGGGCCACGAGCGGTACTTC. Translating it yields CSATGETGGHERYF.

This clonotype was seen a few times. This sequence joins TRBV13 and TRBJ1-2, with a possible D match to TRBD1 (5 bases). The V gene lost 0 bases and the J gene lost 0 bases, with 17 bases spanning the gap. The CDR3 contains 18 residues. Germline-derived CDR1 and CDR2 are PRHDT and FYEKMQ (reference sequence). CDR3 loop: CASSLGLARVTTNYGYTF. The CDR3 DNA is TGTGCCAGCAGCTTAGGCCTGGCCAGGGTTACGACTAACTATGGCTACACCTTC.

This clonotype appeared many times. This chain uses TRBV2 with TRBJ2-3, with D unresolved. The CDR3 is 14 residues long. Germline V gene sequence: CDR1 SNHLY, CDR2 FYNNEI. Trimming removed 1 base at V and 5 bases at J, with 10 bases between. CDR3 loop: CASSEGTYLDTQYF. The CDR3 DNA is TGTGCCAGCAGTGAAGGGACGTACCTAGATACGCAGTATTTT. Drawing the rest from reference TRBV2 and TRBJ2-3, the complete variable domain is EPEVTQTPSHQVTQMGQEVILRCVPISNHLYFYWYRQILGQKVEFLVSFYNNEISEKSEIFDDQFSVERPDGSNFTLKIRSTKLEDSAMYFCASSEGTYLDTQYFGPGTRLTVL.

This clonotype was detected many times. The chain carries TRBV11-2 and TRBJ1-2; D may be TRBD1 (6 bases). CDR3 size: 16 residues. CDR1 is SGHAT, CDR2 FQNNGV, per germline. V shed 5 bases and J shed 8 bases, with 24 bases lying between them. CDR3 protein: CASSRGQGGDLGGYTF. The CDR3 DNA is TGTGCCAGCAGCCGGGGGCAGGGTGGCGACCTCGGCGGCTACACCTTC.

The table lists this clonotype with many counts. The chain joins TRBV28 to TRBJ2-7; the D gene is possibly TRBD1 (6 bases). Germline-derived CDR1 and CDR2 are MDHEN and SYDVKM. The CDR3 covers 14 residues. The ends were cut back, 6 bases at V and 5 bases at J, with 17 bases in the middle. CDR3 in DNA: TGTGCCAGCAGCAACACAGGGAATTTTAACGAGCAGTACTTC. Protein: CASSNTGNFNEQYF.

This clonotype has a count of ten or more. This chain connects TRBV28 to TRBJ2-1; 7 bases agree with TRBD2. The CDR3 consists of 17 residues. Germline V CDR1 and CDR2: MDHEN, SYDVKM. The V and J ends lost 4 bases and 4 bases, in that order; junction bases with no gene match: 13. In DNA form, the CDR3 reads TGTGCCAGCAGTTCCTCAATGGGAGGGAGACGTTACAATGAGCAGTTCTTC. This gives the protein CASSSSMGGRRYNEQFF. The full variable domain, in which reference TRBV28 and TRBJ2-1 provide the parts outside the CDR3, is DVKVTQSSRYLVKRTGEKVFLECVQDMDHENMFWYRQDPGLGLRLIYFSYDVKMKEKGDIPEGYSVSREKKERFSLILESASTNQTSMYLCASSSSMGGRRYNEQFFGPGTRLTVL.

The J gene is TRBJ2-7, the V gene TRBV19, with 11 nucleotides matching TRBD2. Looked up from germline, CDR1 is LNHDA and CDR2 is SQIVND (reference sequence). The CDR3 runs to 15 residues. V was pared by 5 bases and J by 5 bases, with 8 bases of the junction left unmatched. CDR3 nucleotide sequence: TGTGCCAGTAGTCACTCTAGCGGGGGGCGCGACGAGCAGTACTTC. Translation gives CASSHSSGGRDEQYF.

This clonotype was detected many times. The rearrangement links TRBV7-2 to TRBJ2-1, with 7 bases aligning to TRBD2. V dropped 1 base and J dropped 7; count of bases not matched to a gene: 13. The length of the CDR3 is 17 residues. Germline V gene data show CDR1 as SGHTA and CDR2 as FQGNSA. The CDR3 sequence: CASSLGGWRERQNEQFF. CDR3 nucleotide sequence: TGTGCCAGCAGCTTAGGGGGTTGGCGGGAGAGACAAAATGAGCAGTTCTTC.

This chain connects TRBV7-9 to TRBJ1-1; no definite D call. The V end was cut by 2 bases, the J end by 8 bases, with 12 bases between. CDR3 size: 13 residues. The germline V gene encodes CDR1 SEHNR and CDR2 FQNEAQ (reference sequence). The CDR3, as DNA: TGTGCCAGCAGCTTAAGTCTGGTGGCAGAAGCTTTCTTT. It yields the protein CASSLSLVAEAFF.

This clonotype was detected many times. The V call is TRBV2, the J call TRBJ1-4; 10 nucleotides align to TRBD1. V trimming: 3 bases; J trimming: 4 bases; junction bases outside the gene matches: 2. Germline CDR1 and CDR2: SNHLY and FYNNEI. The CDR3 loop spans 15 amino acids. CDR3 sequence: CASSEGQGYNEKLFF. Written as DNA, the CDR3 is TGTGCCAGCAGTGAGGGACAGGGGTATAATGAAAAACTGTTTTTT.

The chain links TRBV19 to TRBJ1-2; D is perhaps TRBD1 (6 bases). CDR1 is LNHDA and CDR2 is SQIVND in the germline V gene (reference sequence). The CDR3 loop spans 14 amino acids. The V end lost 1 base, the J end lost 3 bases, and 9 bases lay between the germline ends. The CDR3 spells CASSIGKGDYGYTF. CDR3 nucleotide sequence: TGTGCCAGTAGTATAGGCAAGGGGGACTATGGCTACACCTTC.

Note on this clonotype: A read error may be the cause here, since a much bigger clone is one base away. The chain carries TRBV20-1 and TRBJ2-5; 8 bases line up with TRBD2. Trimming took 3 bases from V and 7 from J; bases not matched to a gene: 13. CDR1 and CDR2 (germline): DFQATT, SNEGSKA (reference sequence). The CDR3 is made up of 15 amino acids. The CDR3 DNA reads TGCAGTGCTAGGGGACTAGATGTATTGGGGGGGACCCAGTACTTC. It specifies CSARGLDVLGGTQYF.

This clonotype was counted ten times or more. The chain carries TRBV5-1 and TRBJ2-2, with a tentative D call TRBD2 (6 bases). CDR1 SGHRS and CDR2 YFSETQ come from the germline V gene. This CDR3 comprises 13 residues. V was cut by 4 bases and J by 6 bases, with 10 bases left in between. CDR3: CASSAGPAGELFF. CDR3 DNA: TGCGCCAGCAGCGCGGGACCGGCCGGGGAGCTGTTTTTT.

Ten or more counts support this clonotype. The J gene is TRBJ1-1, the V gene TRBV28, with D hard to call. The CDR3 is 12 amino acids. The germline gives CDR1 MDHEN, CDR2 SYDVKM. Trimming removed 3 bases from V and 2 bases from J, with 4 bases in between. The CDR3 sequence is CASSFFNTEAFF. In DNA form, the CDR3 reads TGTGCCAGCAGTTTTTTTAACACTGAAGCTTTCTTT.

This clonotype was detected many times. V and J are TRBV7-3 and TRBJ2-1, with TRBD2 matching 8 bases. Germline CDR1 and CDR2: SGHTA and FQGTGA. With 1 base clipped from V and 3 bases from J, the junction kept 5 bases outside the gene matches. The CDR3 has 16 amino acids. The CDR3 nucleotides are TGTGCCAGCAGCTTAAGCGGTCTAGCGGGCTACAATGAGCAGTTCTTC. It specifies CASSLSGLAGYNEQFF. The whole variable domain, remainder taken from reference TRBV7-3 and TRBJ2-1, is GAGVSQTPSNKVTEKGKYVELRCDPISGHTALYWYRQSLGQGPEFLIYFQGTGAADDSGLPNDRFFAVRPEGSVSTLKIQRTERGDSAVYLCASSLSGLAGYNEQFFGPGTRLTVL.

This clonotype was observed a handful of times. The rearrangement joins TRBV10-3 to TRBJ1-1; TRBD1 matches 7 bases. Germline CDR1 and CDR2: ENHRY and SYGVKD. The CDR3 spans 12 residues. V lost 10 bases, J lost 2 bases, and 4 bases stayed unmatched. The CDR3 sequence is CATQGTNTEAFF. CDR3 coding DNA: TGTGCCACACAGGGGACCAACACTGAAGCTTTCTTT.

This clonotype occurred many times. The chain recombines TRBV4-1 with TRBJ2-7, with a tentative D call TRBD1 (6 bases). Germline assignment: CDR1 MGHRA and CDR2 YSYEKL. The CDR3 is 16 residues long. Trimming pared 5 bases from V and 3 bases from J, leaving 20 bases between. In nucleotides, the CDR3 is TGCGCCAGCAGCAACGAGGGGGATCGAGGAGACTACGAGCAGTACTTC. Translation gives CASSNEGDRGDYEQYF.

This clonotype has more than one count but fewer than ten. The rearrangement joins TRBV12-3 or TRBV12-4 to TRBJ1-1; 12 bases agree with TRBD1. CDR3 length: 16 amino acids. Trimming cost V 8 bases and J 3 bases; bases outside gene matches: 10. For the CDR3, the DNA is TGTGCCAGCGGGACAGGGGGCTTGATTGAGCACACTGAAGCTTTCTTT. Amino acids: CASGTGGLIEHTEAFF.

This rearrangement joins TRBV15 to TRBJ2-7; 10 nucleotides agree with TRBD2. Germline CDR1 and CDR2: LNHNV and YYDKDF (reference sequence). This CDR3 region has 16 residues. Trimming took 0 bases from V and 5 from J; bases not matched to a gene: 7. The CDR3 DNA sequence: TGTGCCACCAGCAGAGACATGCCTAGCGGGAGTAACGAGCAGTACTTC. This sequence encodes CATSRDMPSGSNEQYF. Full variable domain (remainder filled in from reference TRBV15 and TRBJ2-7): DAMVIQNPRYQVTQFGKPVTLSCSQTLNHNVMYWYQQKSSQAPKLLFHYYDKDFNNEADTPDNFQSRRPNTSFCFLDIRSPGLGDTAMYLCATSRDMPSGSNEQYFGPGTRLTVT.

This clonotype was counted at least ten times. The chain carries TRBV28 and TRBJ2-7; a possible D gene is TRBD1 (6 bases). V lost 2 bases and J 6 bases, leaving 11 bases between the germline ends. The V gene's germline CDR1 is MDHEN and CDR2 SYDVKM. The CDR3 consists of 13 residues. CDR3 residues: CASSLKGGREQYF. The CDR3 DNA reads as TGTGCCAGCAGTTTAAAAGGGGGACGCGAGCAGTACTTC.

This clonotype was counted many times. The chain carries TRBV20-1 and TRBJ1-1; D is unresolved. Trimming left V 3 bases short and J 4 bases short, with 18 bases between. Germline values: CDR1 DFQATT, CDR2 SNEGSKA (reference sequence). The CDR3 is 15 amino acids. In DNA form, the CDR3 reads TGCAGTGCTAGGCCCACGGCAGGTCGTGGCACTGAAGCTTTCTTT. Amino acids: CSARPTAGRGTEAFF.

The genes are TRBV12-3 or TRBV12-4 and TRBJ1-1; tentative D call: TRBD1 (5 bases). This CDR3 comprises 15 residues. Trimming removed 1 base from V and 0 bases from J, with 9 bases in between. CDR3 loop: CASSLVGTVNTEAFF. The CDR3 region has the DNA TGTGCCAGCAGTTTAGTTGGGACGGTGAACACTGAAGCTTTCTTT.

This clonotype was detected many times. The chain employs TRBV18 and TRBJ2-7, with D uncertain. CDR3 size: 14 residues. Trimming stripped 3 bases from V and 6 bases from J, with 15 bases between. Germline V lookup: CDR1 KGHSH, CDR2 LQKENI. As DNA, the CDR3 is TGTGCCAGCTCACCGGATCTAGGGAAGGGCGAGCAGTACTTC. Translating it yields CASSPDLGKGEQYF.

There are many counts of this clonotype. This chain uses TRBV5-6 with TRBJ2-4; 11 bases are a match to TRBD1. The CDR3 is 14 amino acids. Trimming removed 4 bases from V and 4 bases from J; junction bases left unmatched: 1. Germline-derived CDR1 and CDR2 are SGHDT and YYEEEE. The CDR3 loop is CASSRDRGKNIQYF. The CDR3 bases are TGTGCCAGCAGCCGGGACAGGGGGAAAAACATTCAGTACTTC.

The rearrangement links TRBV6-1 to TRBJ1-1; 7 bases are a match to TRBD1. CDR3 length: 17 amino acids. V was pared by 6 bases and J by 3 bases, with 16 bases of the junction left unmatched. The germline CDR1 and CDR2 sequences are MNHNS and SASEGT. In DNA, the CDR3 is TGTGCCAGCAGAAATCATCTCCGGGACAGTTGGGACACTGAAGCTTTCTTT. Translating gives CASRNHLRDSWDTEAFF.

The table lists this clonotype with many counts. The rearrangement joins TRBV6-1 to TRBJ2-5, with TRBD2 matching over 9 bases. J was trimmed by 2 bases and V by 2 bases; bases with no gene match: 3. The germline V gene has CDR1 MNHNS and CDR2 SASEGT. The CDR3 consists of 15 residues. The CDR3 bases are TGTGCCAGCAGTGAACTAGCGGGGACACAAGAGACCCAGTACTTC. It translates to CASSELAGTQETQYF.

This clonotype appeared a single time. The DNA of the CDR3 is TGCGCCAGCAGCGGACATGGTTCGGGAGAGACCCAGTACTTC. Amino acid sequence: CASSGHGSGETQYF. V gene TRBV10-1 combines with J gene TRBJ2-5; D might be TRBD1 (5 bases). Germline V gene data show CDR1 as WNHNN and CDR2 as SYGVQD (reference sequence). V lost 6 bases and J lost 4, with 15 bases in between. This CDR3 spans 14 amino acids.

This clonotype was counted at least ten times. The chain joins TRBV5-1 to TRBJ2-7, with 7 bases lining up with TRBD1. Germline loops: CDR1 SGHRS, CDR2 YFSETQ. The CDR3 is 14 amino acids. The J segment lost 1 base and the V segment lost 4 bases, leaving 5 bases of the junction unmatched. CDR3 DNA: TGCGCCAGCAGCCAGGACAGGATTTCCTACGAGCAGTACTTC. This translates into CASSQDRISYEQYF.

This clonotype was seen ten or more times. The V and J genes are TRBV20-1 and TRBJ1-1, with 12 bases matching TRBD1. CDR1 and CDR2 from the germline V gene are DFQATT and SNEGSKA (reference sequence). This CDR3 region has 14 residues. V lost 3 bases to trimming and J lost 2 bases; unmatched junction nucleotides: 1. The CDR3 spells CSARGQGANTEAFF. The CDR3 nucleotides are TGCAGTGCTAGGGGACAGGGGGCCAACACTGAAGCTTTCTTT.